This TCR beta chain was found in a study of human T cells and chemical hapten exposure listed by TCRdb under 2021. Broadly, across the study: For sensitization, 2% DPC in acetone was applied to an approximately 2 cm by approximately 2 cm area of upper inner arm skin. Weekly therapeutic DPC doses were additionally applied to the scalp of patients throughout the roughly 25-week study period. Patch testing on the upper back used Finn chambers containing 0.01% DPC, with scoring done after 6 days according to International Contact Dermatitis Research Group standards. Most of the patients in the cohort were female, and the cohort covered alopecia areata with under or over 50% scalp involvement, alopecia totalis and alopecia universalis. Libraries were pooled for sequencing, and per-sample TCR yields varied mainly because of small differences in library volumes within the pool. The study tracked peripheral blood TCR repertoire changes in vivo during primary and secondary sensitization to the hapten diphenylcyclopropenone (DPC) in alopecia patients. Blood samples were taken from patients before sensitization (week 0) and at 2, 6 and about 24 weeks after DPC sensitization. Blood for TCR sequencing was provided by twenty-nine alopecia patients at one to four time points (pre-sensitization, 2, 6 and 24 weeks). Results and caveats for the whole study, not just this receptor: All patients had alopecia, a presumed autoimmune disease, so their immune response might differ from that of healthy individuals. Repeated subsampling changed both the strength of the expansion versus patch-test correlation and the threshold at which that correlation became significant. Compared with pre-sensitization or healthy control sets, expanded TCRs formed significantly more large CDR3 similarity clusters, which is consistent with antigen-driven responses. A positive correlation was found between the number of PT1 expanded TCRs and patch test score, with significance reached at thresholds 8, 16 and 32 but not 4. The number of TCRs above 1 in 1000 frequency did not change with DPC sensitization; there was no evidence of global repertoire structure alterations.

From a lookup of the germline V gene (reference sequence), CDR1 and CDR2 are DFQATT and SNEGSKA. The CDR3 starts with the cysteine, ends with the phenylalanine, and has 13 residues. Here the CDR3 DNA is all that survives: 39 bases in frame from base 1. Unmatched junction bases come to 12, with V trimmed by 4 bases and J by 10 bases. This clonotype was detected many times. This clone's antigen is unknown. The sample holds no much larger clone one base away, and base qualities are not on file. The method behind the library was RACE. This sample was sequenced with a NextSeq 500. Library preparation attached unique molecular identifiers to individual cDNA molecules for quantitative, reproducible TCR counting. For every blood RNA sample, sequencing covered both the TCR alpha and TCR beta chains. Turning to the authors' computational methods: A median of roughly 99,000 TCRs per sample was observed, with a range of roughly 20,000 to 700,000. The Decombinator software suite was used to annotate V, J and CDR3 in the TCR reads. For the PS versus PT1 abundance plots, all samples were subsampled to the same number of TCRs (28,000). Expanded TCRs were defined as absent before sensitization and observed at least eight times at the 2-week time point. The public reads were reprocessed in TCRdb via fastp at Q25 and MiXCR, keeping in-frame beta chains. Merged by CDR3 protein, the rows form single entries marked with the most common genes and DNA. TCRdb's processing, not the study's, gives the V and J calls here. The sample contains some 42,000 distinct CDR3 sequences, 8% to 9.5% of them found a single time. Jointly, the top ten make up approximately 16% of the sample.

Reading the label with the study, this specimen's time point is: patch test 2, 6 weeks after DPC sensitization. This specimen's treatment or condition label, interpreted: therapeutic diphenylcyclopropenone sensitization with weekly scalp DPC. Blood at each patch-test visit was drawn before the patch test was applied. Patients were eligible if aged 18 to 70, diagnosed with alopecia and judged suitable for DPC therapy, and pregnant patients were excluded. Unfractionated whole blood was collected in Tempus Blood RNA tubes, and total RNA was extracted from that blood. The chain couples TRBV20-1 to TRBJ1-1; 7 of the junction bases match TRBD1. This TCR was recovered from a woman in her 40s with alopecia areata. Some clones in this sample may be carry-over from other donors' samples. The specimen was whole blood, collected in connection with sensitization to the hapten diphenylcyclopropenone (DPC). Read as DNA, the sequence is TGCAGTGCTATCCTAGGACAGGTCGTGGGAGCTTTCTTT. The encoded protein is CSAILGQVVGAFF.